The present T cell receptor beta chain was sequenced within a study of T-cell memory formation after mild COVID-19. Findings and limits, study-wide: Clones shrinking between day 15 and 85 showed a balanced CD4/CD8 split, and those that grew later tilted toward CD4+. There were some responding clones in pre-infection memory, which suggested that cross-reactive memory had joined. CD4+ contracting clones were mainly CM and EM; CD8+ ones, EMRA.

The CDR3 is 14 residues long. Trimming stripped 3 bases from V and 2 bases from J, with 12 bases between. Per the germline V gene, CDR1 is SGHRS and CDR2 is YFSETQ. One entry per CDR3 protein results from TCRdb running MiXCR on the 5' RACE reads. The sample yields roughly 380,000 distinct CDR3 sequences, 25% to 30% seen once. On this clonotype: Its antigen is as yet unknown.

Specimen: PBMCs or a T cell subset sorted from them (not recorded which). The receptor was derived from an adult woman who had mild COVID-19 (a few samples of this study predate the infection). Cell type and time point are not known. The chain combines TRBV5-1 with TRBJ2-7; D may be TRBD1 or TRBD2 (5 bases each). The CDR3 nucleotides read TGCGCCAGCAGCTGGGGCTGGGGGACCTACGAGCAGTACTTC. Protein sequence: CASSWGWGTYEQYF.